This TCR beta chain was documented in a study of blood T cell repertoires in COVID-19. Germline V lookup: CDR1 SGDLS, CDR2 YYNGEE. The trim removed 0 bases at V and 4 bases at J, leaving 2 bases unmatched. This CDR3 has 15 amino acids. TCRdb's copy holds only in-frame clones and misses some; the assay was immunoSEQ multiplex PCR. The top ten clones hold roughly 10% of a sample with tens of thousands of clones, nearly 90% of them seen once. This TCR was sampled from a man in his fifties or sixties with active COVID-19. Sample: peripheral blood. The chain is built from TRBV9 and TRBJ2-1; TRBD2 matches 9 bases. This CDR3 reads CASSVDSGGYNEQFF. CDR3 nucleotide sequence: TGTGCCAGCAGCGTAGATAGCGGGGGTTACAATGAGCAGTTCTTC. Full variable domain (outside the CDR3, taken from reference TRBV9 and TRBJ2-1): DSGVTQTPKHLITATGQRVTLRCSPRSGDLSVYWYQQSLDQGLQFLIQYYNGEERAKGNILERFSAQQFPDLHSELNLSSLELGDSALYFCASSVDSGGYNEQFFGPGTRLTVL.